This T cell receptor beta chain was recorded in a study of blood T cell repertoires in COVID-19. The table came from immunoSEQ multiplex PCR; TCRdb's copy has only in-frame clones and leaves some out. Among more than 65,000 clones, about 83% were seen once, and the ten largest hold 5.3%. The germline gives CDR1 KGHSH, CDR2 LQKENI. The junction had 11 bases not matched to a gene; V was cut back by 8 bases and J by 5 bases. The CDR3 is 15 residues long. This chain uses TRBV18 with TRBJ1-5, with TRBD1 identical over 8 bases. The TCR originated in a man in his fifties with active COVID-19. The sample was peripheral blood. The CDR3 sequence is CASPNYRGLDQPQHF. The CDR3 region has the DNA TGTGCCAGCCCCAACTACAGGGGGTTAGATCAGCCCCAGCATTTT.